A selection of T cell receptor beta chains follows, all from one sample in a study of shared clonotypes between healthy human individuals. Libraries were prepared by immunoSEQ multiplex PCR; TCRdb keeps only in-frame clonotypes and omits some of them. Among around 440,000 clones, 60% to 80% were seen once, and the ten largest hold 12%. The sequenced sample was PBMCs. Every receptor here comes from a woman in her thirties or forties in good health. Some clones in this sample may be carry-over from other donors' samples. CDR3s include the opening cysteine and the closing phenylalanine or tryptophan. Each record gives: J gene, clone size, D gene, CDR3 length, V gene, CDR3 protein, CDR3 DNA. The D gene is left open where the match is weak. Size tells how often a clone was seen (once, few, many) or the class of an expanded clone, and some rows leave it out.

TRBJ2-3 - TRBD2 18 TRBV28 CASSFARTSGSRGDTQYF TGTGCCAGCAGTTTCGCGCGGACTAGCGGGAGTAGGGGAGATACGCAGTATTTT
TRBJ2-1 - - 14 TRBV19 CASSIKGTYNEQFF TGTGCCAGTAGTATAAAGGGGACTTACAATGAGCAGTTCTTC
TRBJ1-5 - TRBD1 14 TRBV6-6 CASSYSRTGGAQHF TGTGCCAGCAGTTACTCGCGGACAGGGGGAGCCCAGCATTTT
TRBJ2-7 - - 13 TRBV29-1 CSVGGRASYEQYF TGCAGCGTCGGGGGGCGGGCCTCCTACGAGCAGTACTTC
TRBJ2-7 - TRBD2 15 TRBV28 CASRPSGSSGYEQYF TGTGCCAGCAGACCTAGCGGGTCCTCCGGCTACGAGCAGTACTTC
TRBJ2-1 - TRBD2 15 TRBV7-9 CASSLMASGRNEQFF TGTGCCAGCAGCTTAATGGCTAGCGGGAGGAATGAGCAGTTCTTC
TRBJ2-6 - TRBD1 16 TRBV5-1 CASSEGTGSGANVLTF TGCGCCAGCAGCGAGGGGACAGGGTCCGGGGCCAACGTCCTGACTTTC
TRBJ1-2 - - 16 TRBV23-1 CASSQSVADPNYGYTF TGCGCCAGCAGTCAATCGGTCGCGGATCCTAACTATGGCTACACCTTC
TRBJ2-1 - TRBD2 15 TRBV4-1 CASRTPGGSYNEQFF TGCGCCAGCAGGACCCCGGGAGGCTCCTACAATGAGCAGTTCTTC
TRBJ2-3 - - 14 TRBV7-2 CASSFREAGDTQYF TGTGCCAGCAGCTTTAGGGAGGCGGGAGATACGCAGTATTTT
TRBJ1-1 many TRBD1 15 TRBV11-2 CASSTWGTGGTEAFF TGTGCCAGCAGCACCTGGGGGACAGGGGGCACTGAAGCTTTCTTT
TRBJ2-5 many - 13 TRBV5-4 CASSGDPQETQYF TGTGCCAGCAGCGGGGACCCCCAAGAGACCCAGTACTTC
TRBJ1-1 - - 14 TRBV5-4 CASSLASMNTEAFF TGTGCCAGCAGCTTGGCCAGCATGAACACTGAAGCTTTCTTT
TRBJ2-1 - - 14 TRBV29-1 CSVHDGSSYNEQFF TGCAGCGTTCACGACGGGAGCTCCTACAATGAGCAGTTCTTC
TRBJ2-5 few - 14 TRBV5-1 CASSPGEVQETQYF TGCGCCAGCAGCCCCGGGGAGGTTCAAGAGACCCAGTACTTC
TRBJ2-3 once TRBD2 17 TRBV5-1 CASRPTSGRPRGDTQYF TGCGCCAGCAGGCCTACTAGCGGGAGACCCCGGGGCGATACGCAGTATTTT
TRBJ1-1 - - 14 TRBV28 CASSLTGPSGWAFF TGTGCCAGCAGTTTAACAGGGCCTTCAGGTTGGGCTTTCTTT
TRBJ2-3 - - 13 TRBV11-3 CASSLVYTDTQYF TGTGCCAGCAGCTTAGTTTACACAGATACGCAGTATTTT
TRBJ1-2 - - 14 TRBV11-2 CASSSPRGFNGYTF TGTGCCAGCAGCTCCCCCCGGGGGTTCAATGGCTACACCTTC
TRBJ2-3 - - 13 TRBV7-2 CASSSRGTDTQYF TGTGCCAGCAGCTCCCGCGGCACAGATACGCAGTATTTT
TRBJ1-5 - - 16 TRBV18 CASSSGGVRGDQPQHF TGTGCCAGCTCCTCGGGAGGCGTACGGGGCGATCAGCCCCAGCATTTT
TRBJ2-3 - - 16 TRBV7-2 CASSLAARKGADTQYF TGTGCCAGCAGCTTAGCGGCAAGAAAAGGGGCAGATACGCAGTATTTT
TRBJ2-7 - - 14 TRBV15 CATSREGVNYEQYF TGTGCCACCAGCAGAGAAGGGGTGAACTACGAGCAGTACTTC
TRBJ2-1 - - 11 TRBV20-1 CSARVYPEQFF TGCAGTGCTAGAGTTTACCCTGAGCAGTTCTTC
TRBJ2-7 once - 13 TRBV28 CASSRTGPYEQYF TGTGCCAGCAGCAGGACGGGACCTTACGAGCAGTACTTC
TRBJ2-7 - - 14 TRBV5-1 CASCLEGDSYEQYF TGCGCCAGCTGCCTTGAGGGGGACTCCTACGAGCAGTACTTC
TRBJ2-2 - TRBD2 16 TRBV5-1 CASSLATSGRTGELFF TGCGCCAGCAGCTTGGCGACTAGCGGGCGAACCGGGGAGCTGTTTTTT
TRBJ1-2 - - 15 TRBV30 CAWSGQGNLAYGYTF TGTGCCTGGAGTGGCCAGGGTAATCTAGCCTATGGCTACACCTTC
TRBJ2-5 - TRBD2 17 TRBV4-1 CASSQDMGSGSAETQYF TGCGCCAGCAGCCAAGATATGGGTAGCGGGAGTGCAGAGACCCAGTACTTC
TRBJ2-7 - TRBD2 14 TRBV30 CAWSELREEHEQYF TGTGCCTGGAGTGAGCTCCGGGAGGAGCACGAGCAGTACTTC
TRBJ1-2 - - 13 TRBV7-9 CASSLGGAGGYTF TGTGCCAGCAGCTTAGGGGGGGCAGGCGGCTACACCTTC
TRBJ1-5 - TRBD1 14 TRBV6-1 CASSRGQGNQPQHF TGTGCCAGCAGTAGAGGACAGGGCAATCAGCCCCAGCATTTT
TRBJ1-5 - - 14 TRBV28 CASSLGGTNQPQHF TGTGCCAGCAGTTTGGGGGGGACCAATCAGCCCCAGCATTTT
TRBJ2-1 - TRBD2 14 TRBV18 CASSPGTSKNEQFF TGTGCCAGCTCTCCCGGGACTAGCAAGAATGAGCAGTTCTTC
TRBJ2-5 few - 13 TRBV5-1 CASSLPGGETQYF TGCGCCAGCAGCTTGCCGGGCGGGGAGACCCAGTACTTC
TRBJ1-6 - - 15 TRBV19 CASSISLVRNSPLHF TGTGCCAGTAGTATCTCTTTGGTGAGGAATTCACCCCTCCACTTT
TRBJ1-1 - - 13 TRBV19 CASRSGENTEAFF TGTGCCAGTAGGTCCGGGGAGAACACTGAAGCTTTCTTT
TRBJ2-1 - TRBD2 15 TRBV28 CASRPRGGSLGEQFF TGTGCCAGCAGGCCTCGGGGCGGGAGTCTTGGTGAGCAGTTCTTC
TRBJ2-7 - TRBD2 15 TRBV4-2 CASSQGLAGVGEQYF TGTGCCAGCAGCCAAGGACTAGCGGGAGTAGGGGAGCAGTACTTC
TRBJ2-2 - TRBD2 16 TRBV5-4 CASSSGLAGITGELFF TGTGCCAGCAGCTCGGGACTAGCGGGAATCACCGGGGAGCTGTTTTTT
TRBJ1-5 - TRBD1 14 TRBV10-3 CAISGQGPGQPQHF TGTGCCATCAGTGGACAGGGGCCGGGACAGCCCCAGCATTTT
TRBJ1-5 few - 14 TRBV27 CASSLSQGNQPQHF TGTGCCAGCAGTTTATCACAGGGTAATCAGCCCCAGCATTTT
TRBJ2-1 - - 16 TRBV4-2 CASSRLGSQGYNEQFF TGTGCCAGCAGCCGGTTGGGGTCACAAGGTTACAATGAGCAGTTCTTC
TRBJ2-7 - TRBD2 15 TRBV5-4 CASSPRTSGTYEQYF TGTGCCAGCAGCCCTCGGACTAGCGGAACCTACGAGCAGTACTTC
TRBJ1-1 - - 13 TRBV6-4 CASSDSTGKETFF TGTGCCAGCAGTGACTCGACGGGGAAGGAAACTTTCTTT
TRBJ2-7 once TRBD1 14 TRBV2 CASRTGTATYEQYF TGTGCCAGCAGAACCGGGACAGCTACCTACGAGCAGTACTTC
TRBJ2-7 - TRBD1 13 TRBV7-3 CASSQDRGYEQYF TGTGCCAGCAGCCAGGACAGGGGCTACGAGCAGTACTTC
TRBJ1-2 - TRBD1 15 TRBV7-8 CASRPPGQDNYGYTF TGTGCCAGCAGGCCCCCGGGACAGGATAACTATGGCTACACCTTC
TRBJ2-7 - TRBD2 15 TRBV6-5 CASSRRTSGRGEQYF TGTGCCAGCAGCCGTAGGACTAGCGGGAGGGGGGAGCAGTACTTC
TRBJ2-5 few - 13 TRBV18 CASSPSGVETQYF TGTGCCAGCTCACCATCAGGGGTGGAGACCCAGTACTTC
TRBJ2-7 - TRBD1 16 TRBV7-2 CASSLAPGQGEYEQYF TGTGCCAGCAGCTTAGCGCCCGGACAGGGCGAGTACGAGCAGTACTTC
TRBJ2-1 once TRBD2 14 TRBV6-1 CASGQLAAYNEQFF TGTGCCAGCGGGCAACTAGCGGCCTACAATGAGCAGTTCTTC